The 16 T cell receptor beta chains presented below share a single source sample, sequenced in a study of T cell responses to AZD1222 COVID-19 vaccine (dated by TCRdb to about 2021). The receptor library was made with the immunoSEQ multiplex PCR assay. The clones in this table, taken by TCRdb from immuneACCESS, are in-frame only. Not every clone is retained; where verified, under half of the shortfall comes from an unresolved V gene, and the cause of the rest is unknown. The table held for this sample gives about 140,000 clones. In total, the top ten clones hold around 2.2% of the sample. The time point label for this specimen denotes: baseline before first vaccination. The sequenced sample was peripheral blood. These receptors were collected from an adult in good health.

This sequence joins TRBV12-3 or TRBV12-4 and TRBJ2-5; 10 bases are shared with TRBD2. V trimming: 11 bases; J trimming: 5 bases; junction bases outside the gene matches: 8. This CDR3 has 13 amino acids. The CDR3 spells CASRLAGVETQYF. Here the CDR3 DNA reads TGTGCCTCCCGGCTAGCGGGGGTTGAGACCCAGTACTTC.

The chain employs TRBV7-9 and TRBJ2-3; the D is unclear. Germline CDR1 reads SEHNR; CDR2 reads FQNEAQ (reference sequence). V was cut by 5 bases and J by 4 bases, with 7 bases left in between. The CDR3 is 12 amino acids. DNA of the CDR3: TGTGCCAGCAGCCCCAGGTCAGATACGCAGTATTTT. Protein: CASSPRSDTQYF. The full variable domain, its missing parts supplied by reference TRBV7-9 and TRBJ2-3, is DTGVSQNPRHKITKRGQNVTFRCDPISEHNRLYWYRQTLGQGPEFLTYFQNEAQLEKSRLLSDRFSAERPKGSFSTLEIQRTEQGDSAMYLCASSPRSDTQYFGPGTRLTVL.

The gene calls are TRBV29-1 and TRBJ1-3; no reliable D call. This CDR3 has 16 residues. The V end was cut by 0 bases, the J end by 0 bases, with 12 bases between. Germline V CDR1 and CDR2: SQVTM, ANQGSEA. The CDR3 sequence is CSVEEARMSSGNTIYF. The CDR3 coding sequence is TGCAGCGTTGAAGAGGCCAGGATGAGCTCTGGAAACACCATATATTTT.

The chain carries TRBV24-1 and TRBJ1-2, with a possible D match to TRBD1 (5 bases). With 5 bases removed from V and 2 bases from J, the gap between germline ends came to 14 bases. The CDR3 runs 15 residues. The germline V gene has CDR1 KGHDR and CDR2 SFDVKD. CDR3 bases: TGTGCCACCAGTGCCAGGGACGCCCCGAACTATGGCTACACCTTC. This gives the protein CATSARDAPNYGYTF.

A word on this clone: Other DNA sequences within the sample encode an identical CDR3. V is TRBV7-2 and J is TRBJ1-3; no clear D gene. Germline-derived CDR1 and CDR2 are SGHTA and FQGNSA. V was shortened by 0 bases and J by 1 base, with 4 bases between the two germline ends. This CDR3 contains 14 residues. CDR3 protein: CASSLAGSGNTIYF. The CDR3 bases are TGTGCCAGCAGCTTAGCGGGGTCTGGAAACACCATATATTTT.

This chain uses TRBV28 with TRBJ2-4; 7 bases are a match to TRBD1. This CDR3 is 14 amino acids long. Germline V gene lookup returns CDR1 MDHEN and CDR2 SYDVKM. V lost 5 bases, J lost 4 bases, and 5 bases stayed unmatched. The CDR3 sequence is CASSPDRMKNIQYF. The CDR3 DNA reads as TGTGCCAGCAGTCCGGACAGGATGAAAAACATTCAGTACTTC.

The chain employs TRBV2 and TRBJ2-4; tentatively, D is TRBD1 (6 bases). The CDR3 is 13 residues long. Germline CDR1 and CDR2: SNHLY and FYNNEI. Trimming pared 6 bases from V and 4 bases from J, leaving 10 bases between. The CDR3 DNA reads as TGTGCCAGCAGGTCGGACAGAAAAAACATTCAGTACTTC. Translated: CASRSDRKNIQYF.

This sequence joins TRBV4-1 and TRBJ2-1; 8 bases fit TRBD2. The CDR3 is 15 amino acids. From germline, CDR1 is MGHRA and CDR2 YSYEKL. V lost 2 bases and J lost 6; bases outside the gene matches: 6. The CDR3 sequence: CASSQNSGGGNEQFF. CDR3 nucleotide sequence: TGCGCCAGCAGCCAAAACAGCGGGGGTGGCAATGAGCAGTTCTTC.

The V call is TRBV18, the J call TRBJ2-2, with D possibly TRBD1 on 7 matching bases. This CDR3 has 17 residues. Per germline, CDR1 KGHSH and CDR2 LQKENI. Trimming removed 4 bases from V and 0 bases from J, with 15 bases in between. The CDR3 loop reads CASSLRQGGPNTGELFF. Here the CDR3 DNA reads TGTGCCAGCTCACTACGGCAGGGGGGCCCGAACACCGGGGAGCTGTTTTTT.

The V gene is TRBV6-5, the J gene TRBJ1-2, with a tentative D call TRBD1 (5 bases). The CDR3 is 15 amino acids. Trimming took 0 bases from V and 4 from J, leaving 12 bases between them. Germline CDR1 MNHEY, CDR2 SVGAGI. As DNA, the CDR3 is TGTGCCAGCAGTTACTCGAGGACAAGCTCCTATGGCTACACCTTC. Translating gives CASSYSRTSSYGYTF.

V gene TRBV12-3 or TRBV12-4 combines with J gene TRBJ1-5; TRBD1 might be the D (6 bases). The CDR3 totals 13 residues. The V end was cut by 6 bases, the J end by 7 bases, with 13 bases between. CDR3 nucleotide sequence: TGTGCCAGCAGACAGGGTCAGGCGCAGCCCCAGCATTTT. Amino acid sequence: CASRQGQAQPQHF.

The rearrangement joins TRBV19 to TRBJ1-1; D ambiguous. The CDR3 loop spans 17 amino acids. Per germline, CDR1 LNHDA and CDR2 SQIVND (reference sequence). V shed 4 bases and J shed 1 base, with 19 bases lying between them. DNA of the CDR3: TGTGCCAGTAGTAACTTTAGGTCTATTCTCGAGAACACTGAAGCTTTCTTT. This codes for CASSNFRSILENTEAFF.

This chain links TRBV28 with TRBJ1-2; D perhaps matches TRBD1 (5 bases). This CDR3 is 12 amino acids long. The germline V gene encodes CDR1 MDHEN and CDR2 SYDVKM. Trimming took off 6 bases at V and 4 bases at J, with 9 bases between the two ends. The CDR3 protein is CASSSQGYGYTF. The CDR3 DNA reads TGTGCCAGCAGCAGTCAGGGCTATGGCTACACCTTC.

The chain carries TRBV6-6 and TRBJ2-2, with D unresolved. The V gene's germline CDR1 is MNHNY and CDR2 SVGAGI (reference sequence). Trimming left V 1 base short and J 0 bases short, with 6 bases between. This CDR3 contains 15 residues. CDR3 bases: TGTGCCAGCAGTTACTTGTCAGCGAACACCGGGGAGCTGTTTTTT. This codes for CASSYLSANTGELFF.

The CDR3 DNA follows: TGTGCCAGCAGCTGGCATACCGGGCAGAGAAACATTCAGTACTTC. It yields the protein CASSWHTGQRNIQYF. The V call is TRBV5-6, the J call TRBJ2-4; D gene unclear. There are 15 residues in the CDR3. Trimming left V 3 bases short and J 6 bases short, with 16 bases between. Germline V gene sequence: CDR1 SGHDT, CDR2 YYEEEE. The full variable domain, in which reference TRBV5-6 and TRBJ2-4 provide the parts outside the CDR3, is DAGVTQSPTHLIKTRGQQVTLRCSPKSGHDTVSWYQQALGQGPQFIFQYYEEEERQRGNFPDRFSGHQFPNYSSELNVNALLLGDSALYLCASSWHTGQRNIQYFGAGTRLSVL.

CDR3 nucleotide sequence: TGTGCCAGCTCACCGCTATTCGGACCGCAGGGATACGTCGACTATGGCTACACCTTC. Its protein is CASSPLFGPQGYVDYGYTF. The chain employs TRBV18 and TRBJ1-2; weak D call: TRBD1 (5 bases). Germline CDR1 and CDR2: KGHSH and LQKENI. There are 19 residues in the CDR3. Trimming took 3 bases from V and 3 from J, leaving 26 bases between them.